The T cell receptor (beta chain) described here comes from a study of blood T cell repertoires in COVID-19. Germline V gives CDR1 DFQATT, CDR2 SNEGSKA (reference sequence). This CDR3 has 13 amino acids. Trimming took 3 bases from V and 1 from J, leaving 9 bases between them. Assay: immunoSEQ multiplex PCR; the TCRdb copy retains only in-frame clones and omits some. The sample lists roughly 71,000 clones; around 78% were seen once. The receptor was derived from an elderly woman with acute or convalescent COVID-19. The V and J genes are TRBV20-1 and TRBJ1-1, with D uncertain. Material for sequencing was peripheral blood. The CDR3 DNA reads TGCAGTGCTAGTCCCCGGGAGAACACTGAAGCTTTCTTT. Its translation: CSASPRENTEAFF.